These 6 T cell receptor beta chains came from one sample sequenced in a study of blood T cells in healthy people across ages. The authors ran a second PCR of about 7 to 11 cycles using a sample-barcoded 5' primer and a J-beta primer mix. TCRdb fed the 5' RACE reads into MiXCR, producing one record per CDR3 protein. The repertoire includes under 950,000 distinct CDR3 sequences, 22% of them detected once, and around a fifth sits in the top ten. Specimen: blood. The receptors shown here come from a man in his 70s in good health.

J is TRBJ2-5 and V is TRBV5-1; D may be TRBD1 (5 bases). The CDR3 runs to 14 residues. Trimming took 0 bases from V and 5 from J, leaving 11 bases between them. CDR1 SGHRS and CDR2 YFSETQ come from the germline V gene. Here the CDR3 DNA reads TGCGCCAGCAGCTTGGAGGGGTGGCCGGAGACCCAGTACTTC. Protein: CASSLEGWPETQYF.

With respect to this clonotype: This may be a read error, as it is one base from a much larger clone. This chain links TRBV10-1 with TRBJ2-3; D might be TRBD1 (6 bases). V was cut by 4 bases and J by 1 base, with 6 bases left in between. CDR3 length: 13 residues. CDR1 and CDR2 (germline): WNHNN, SYGVQD (reference sequence). CDR3 sequence: CASSGTGTDTQYF. DNA of the CDR3: TGCGCCAGCAGTGGGACAGGCACAGATACGCAGTATTTT.

The gene calls are TRBV6-2 or TRBV6-3 and TRBJ2-1; 8 bases match TRBD2. V lost 4 bases and J lost 7; bases outside the gene matches: 9. CDR1 and CDR2 (germline): MNHEY, SVGEGT. The CDR3 runs 15 residues. The DNA for the CDR3 is TGTGCCAGCAGTTTCTTGGGCGGGAGGAGGAATGAGCAGTTCTTC. Its translation is CASSFLGGRRNEQFF.

The chain employs TRBV14 and TRBJ1-1; weak D call: TRBD1 (5 bases). CDR1 and CDR2 from the germline V gene are SGHDN and FVKESK. This CDR3 region has 15 residues. Between the trimmed V and J ends, which lost 1 base and 1 base, there was a span of 10 bases. CDR3 region: CASSQGGSTNTEAFF. CDR3 nucleotide sequence: TGTGCCAGCAGCCAAGGGGGCAGTACGAACACTGAAGCTTTCTTT.

The chain joins TRBV6-2 or TRBV6-3 to TRBJ2-2; D is unclear. Germline loops: CDR1 MNHEY, CDR2 SVGEGT. The V and J ends lost 4 bases and 7 bases respectively, with 10 bases between them. CDR3 length: 13 residues. Here the CDR3 DNA reads TGTGCCAGCAGTTTGAGACGAGGCGGGGAGCTGTTTTTT. The encoded protein is CASSLRRGGELFF.

This clonotype has more than one count but fewer than ten. V gene TRBV3-1 combines with J gene TRBJ1-2; D is unresolved. Per germline, CDR1 LGHDT and CDR2 YNNKEL (reference sequence). The CDR3 extends over 14 amino acids. The V and J ends lost 1 base and 5 bases respectively, with 11 bases between them. The CDR3 reads CASSQVAIVYGYTF. The CDR3 nucleotides read TGTGCCAGCAGCCAAGTGGCAATAGTATATGGCTACACCTTC.